The rows below give T cell receptor beta chains drawn from one sample of a study of CD8+ T cells in alopecia areata. The repertoire was sequenced with immunoSEQ multiplex PCR; TCRdb's copy has only in-frame clones and lacks some. The table includes approximately 100,000 clones, 50% to 60% detected once. Sequenced material: CD8+ T cells sorted from blood, taken between weeks 55 and 65, from a patient treated with tofacitinib. The receptors were sampled from a human donor with alopecia areata. The CDR3 runs from the conserved cysteine through the conserved F or W. A D gene is named only where the DNA matches it firmly.

>TRBJ1-2|TRBD1|TRBV29-1
CSVWDRLNYGYTF
>TRBJ2-3|TRBD2|TRBV25-1
CASGAGGRTDTQYF
>TRBJ2-7|-|TRBV4-1
CASSQVWAREQYF
>TRBJ1-2|-|TRBV27
CASSLSPGNGYTF
>TRBJ2-5|-|TRBV19
CASSIRGPLKTQYF
>TRBJ1-2|-|TRBV12-5
CASGETGSYTF
>TRBJ1-1|-|TRBV29-1
CSVGEWGWTEAFF
>TRBJ2-1|-|TRBV7-9
CASSFGGGDEQFF
>TRBJ2-7|TRBD1|TRBV30
CAWSDFGTGTLEQYF
>TRBJ2-7|-|TRBV7-2
CASSLVGGKGYEQYF
>TRBJ2-1|TRBD2|TRBV29-1
CSVEAPLTLAGEPYNEQFF
>TRBJ1-5|-|TRBV6-5
CASSYSWTRSQPQHF